Reported below is one TCR beta chain. What it binds is unknown. Libraries were prepared by immunoSEQ multiplex PCR; TCRdb keeps only in-frame clonotypes and omits some of them. In the table there are 50,000 to 70,000 clones, 74% of which are singletons. The time point here: week 35, safety follow-up. Each vaccine dose was 300 ug of mutant IDH1 20-mer peptide, with topical imiquimod. The sample is drawn from a study of a mutant IDH1 vaccine in newly diagnosed glioma. Study in general: A roughly 62% male, around 38% female split and a mean age of approximately 38 years characterized treated patients.

Trimming took 3 bases from V and 4 from J, leaving 6 bases between them. The germline CDR1 and CDR2 sequences are SGHTA and FQGNSA. The CDR3 totals 12 residues. This TCR was recovered from a man between 50 and 59 years old with glioma. The material was PBMCs, obtained from a glioma patient whose treatment included an IDH1 peptide vaccine. This rearrangement joins TRBV7-2 to TRBJ1-2, with D tentatively TRBD1 (5 bases). This CDR3 is CASSFQGYGYTF. CDR3 DNA: TGTGCCAGCAGCTTTCAGGGCTATGGCTACACCTTC.